Reported below is one T cell receptor (beta chain). Investigators performed immunoSEQ version v3.0 at survey level. It was roughly 40,000-50,000 T-cell genomes per sample that sequencing targeted. Clones were read by immunoSEQ multiplex PCR, and TCRdb kept only the in-frame ones, dropping some. Of around 20,000 clones in the sample, roughly 80% were seen once. Cryopreserved PBMC samples of about 0.85-11 million cells were used for DNA extraction. The CDR3 covers 15 residues. Germline lookup yields CDR1 GTSNPN and CDR2 SVGIG (reference sequence). V was pared by 3 bases and J by 7 bases, with 18 bases between. These data are taken from a study of long-term antiretroviral therapy in people with HIV.

This specimen consisted of unsorted PBMCs, obtained 0.2 years after starting antiretroviral therapy. The chain joins TRBV30 to TRBJ1-4; D is unresolved. This clonotype was obtained from a woman younger than 45 with HIV. The CDR3 loop is CAWRHSLEAGEKLFF. CDR3 bases: TGTGCCTGGAGGCACTCGCTGGAGGCTGGTGAAAAACTGTTTTTT. Full variable domain (outside the CDR3, taken from reference TRBV30 and TRBJ1-4): SQTIHQWPATLVQPVGSPLSLECTVEGTSNPNLYWYRQAAGRGLQLLFYSVGIGQISSEVPQNLSASRPQDRQFILSSKKLLLSDSGFYLCAWRHSLEAGEKLFFGSGTQLSVL.